The sequence of this T cell receptor (beta chain) was determined in a study of blood T cell repertoires in COVID-19. Whole-study context: Specimens from acute and convalescent COVID-19 originated in the United States, Italy and Spain. Sources were T cells, B-cell-depleted T cells, or PBMCs; the material itself was cDNA or gDNA.

This clone was picked up one time. Germline V lookup: CDR1 MGHRA, CDR2 YSYEKL. V lost 5 bases, J lost 2 bases, and 24 bases stayed unmatched. The CDR3 contains 20 residues. Methods used by the authors: Amplification from reference gene primers served as the basis for estimated nucleated cell counts. Profiled with immunoSEQ multiplex PCR; TCRdb holds only in-frame clones, not every one. The V and J calls and clone size are taken from that table; D and trimming were inferred from the DNA. Of 200,000 to 300,000 clones in the sample, about four fifths are singletons; the top ten hold 9.6%. V is TRBV4-1 and J is TRBJ2-7, with 7 bases identical to TRBD1. The sequence was obtained from a woman older than 75 with acute or convalescent COVID-19. Sequenced material: peripheral blood. CDR3: CASSKGPPPGQRTLPYEQYF. The CDR3 DNA reads as TGCGCCAGCAGCAAAGGACCCCCCCCGGGACAGCGGACTCTCCCCTACGAGCAGTACTTC.